Sequencing of this T cell receptor (beta chain) was carried out in a study of OX40 agonist ivuxolimab in advanced cancers. Study-wide context: Ivuxolimab was a fully human IgG2 agonistic monoclonal antibody targeting the costimulatory receptor OX40 (CD134). Intravenous ivuxolimab was administered to patients every 2 weeks at six dose levels: 0.01, 0.1, 0.3, 1.5, 3 and 10 mg/kg. Prior anti-PD-1, anti-PD-L1 or anti-CTLA-4 therapy was permitted, and checkpoint inhibitors had been received by roughly two fifths of dose-escalation patients. In the dose-escalation cohort, 82.7% of patients were male, and the mean age was about 55 years, with a range of about 23 to 90. The paper covers the monotherapy dose-escalation part of the phase I ivuxolimab trial, which included N of about 50 patients. Peripheral TCRbeta sequencing aimed to test whether ivuxolimab altered TCR sequence diversity and caused clonal T-cell expansion. Of the roughly 51 patients in dose escalation, some 19 had hepatocellular carcinoma, some 15 had melanoma, 9 had renal cell carcinoma and 9 had head and neck cancer. Partial responses occurred in three dose-escalation patients, of whom one had hepatocellular carcinoma and two had cutaneous melanoma.

The trial excluded patients who had a history of autoimmune disease or were on systemic immunosuppression. In every dose cohort, peripheral blood was drawn for TCR sequencing at baseline, cycle 4 day 1, and cycle 7 day 1. Samples were obtained from an open-label, multicenter, first-in-human phase I dose-escalation trial of ivuxolimab. Adults with locally advanced or metastatic melanoma, renal cell, hepatocellular, or head and neck squamous cell carcinoma were enrolled in the trial. Before TCR sequencing, CD4+ T cells and CD8+ T cells from peripheral blood were sorted into separate populations. Points the paper makes about the study in general: Low levels of normalized T-cell clonal expansion were also seen in some patients who did not respond. After ivuxolimab, CD8+ T cells had more expanded clones than CD4+ T cells on average. At doses of 0.1 to 3.0 mg/kg, clonal expansion of both CD4+ and CD8+ T cells in blood was seen between baseline and week 6. The antigen specificity of the peripheral T cells that underwent clonal expansion was not determined. Partial responders in the 0.1-3.0 mg/kg groups had among the lowest normalized peripheral clonal expansion, especially among CD8+ T cells.

Trimming removed 6 bases from V and 4 bases from J; the gene matches leave 10 bases unexplained. There are 15 amino acids in the CDR3, from cysteine to phenylalanine inclusive. Only the CDR3 DNA stays, 45 bases, in frame from base 1. Per the germline V gene, LGHNA is the CDR1 and YSLEER is the CDR2. With regard to this clone: Which antigen it targets is not known. Per-nucleotide qualities are absent, and no much larger clonotype sits a single base away.

For sequencing of the TCRbeta CDR3 region, genomic DNA was extracted from the sorted cells. The immunoSEQ Assay was used for sequencing of TCRbeta CDR3 regions. TCRdb retrieved this table from immuneACCESS and kept in-frame rearrangements only. Not all clones are present; in checked studies, unresolved V genes account for under half, and no reason is known for the remainder. The sample yields 60,000 to 75,000 clones; almost 90% were counted once. Under 1% of the sample comes from the top ten. The specimen comprised CD4+ or CD8+ T cells sorted from blood, sampled in a trial of the OX40 agonist ivuxolimab. In this chain, TRBV4-3 is recombined with TRBJ1-2, and TRBD1 matches 8 of the central bases. The clonotype originates from an adult with an advanced solid tumor such as melanoma, head and neck, liver or kidney cancer. The encoded CDR3 is CASSPDREGFYGYTF. The DNA reads TGCGCCAGCAGTCCGGACAGGGAAGGATTCTATGGCTACACCTTC.